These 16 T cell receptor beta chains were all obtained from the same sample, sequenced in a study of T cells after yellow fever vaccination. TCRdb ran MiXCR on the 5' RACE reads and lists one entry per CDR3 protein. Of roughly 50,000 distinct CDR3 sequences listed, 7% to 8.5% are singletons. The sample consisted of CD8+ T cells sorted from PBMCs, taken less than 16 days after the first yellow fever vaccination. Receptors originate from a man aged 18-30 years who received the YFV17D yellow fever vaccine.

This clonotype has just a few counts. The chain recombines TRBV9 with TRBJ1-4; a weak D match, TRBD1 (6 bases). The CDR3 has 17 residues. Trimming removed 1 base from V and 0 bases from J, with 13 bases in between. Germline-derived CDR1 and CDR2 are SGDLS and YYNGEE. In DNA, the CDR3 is TGTGCCAGCAGCGTAACCGGGACACTTGCAACTAATGAAAAACTGTTTTTT. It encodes CASSVTGTLATNEKLFF.

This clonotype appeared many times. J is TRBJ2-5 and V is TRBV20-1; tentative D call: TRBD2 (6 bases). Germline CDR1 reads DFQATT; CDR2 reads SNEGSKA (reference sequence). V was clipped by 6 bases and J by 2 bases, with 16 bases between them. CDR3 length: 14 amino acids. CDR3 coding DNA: TGCAGTGCAGTCGGGGGTGACAGTCAAGAGACCCAGTACTTC. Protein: CSAVGGDSQETQYF.

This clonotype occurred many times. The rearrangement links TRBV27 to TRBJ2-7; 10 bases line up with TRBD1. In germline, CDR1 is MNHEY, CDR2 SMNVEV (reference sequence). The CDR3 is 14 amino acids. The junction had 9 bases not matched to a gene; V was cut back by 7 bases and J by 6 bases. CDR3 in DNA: TGTGCCAGCACCCCGACAGGGGGCCGGGGCGAGCAGTACGTC. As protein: CASTPTGGRGEQYV.

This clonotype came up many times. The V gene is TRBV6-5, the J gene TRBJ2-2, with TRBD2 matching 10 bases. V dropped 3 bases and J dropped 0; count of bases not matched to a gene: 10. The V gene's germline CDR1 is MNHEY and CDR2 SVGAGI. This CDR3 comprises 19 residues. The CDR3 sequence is CASSYGLAGAKANTGELFF. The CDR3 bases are TGTGCCAGCAGTTATGGTCTAGCGGGGGCAAAAGCGAACACCGGGGAGCTGTTTTTT.

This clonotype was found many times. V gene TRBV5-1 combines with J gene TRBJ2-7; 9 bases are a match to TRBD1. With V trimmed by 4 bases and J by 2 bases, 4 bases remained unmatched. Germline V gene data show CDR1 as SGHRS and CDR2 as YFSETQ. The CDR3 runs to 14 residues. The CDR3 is CASSNRGPPYEQYF. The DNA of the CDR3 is TGCGCCAGCAGCAACAGGGGGCCCCCCTACGAGCAGTACTTC.

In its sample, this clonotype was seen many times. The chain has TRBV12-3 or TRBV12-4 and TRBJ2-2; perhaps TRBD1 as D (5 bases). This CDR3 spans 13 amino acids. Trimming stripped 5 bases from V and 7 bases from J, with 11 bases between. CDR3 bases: TGTGCCAGCAGTGGAGCCCAGGGCGGGGAGCTGTTTTTT. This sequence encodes CASSGAQGGELFF.

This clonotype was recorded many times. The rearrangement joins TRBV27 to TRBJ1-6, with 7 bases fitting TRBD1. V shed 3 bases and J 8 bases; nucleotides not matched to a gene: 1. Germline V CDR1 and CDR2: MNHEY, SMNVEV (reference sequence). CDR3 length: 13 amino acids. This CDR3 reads CASSFTGDSPLHF. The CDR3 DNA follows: TGTGCCAGCAGTTTTACAGGGGATTCACCCCTCCACTTT.

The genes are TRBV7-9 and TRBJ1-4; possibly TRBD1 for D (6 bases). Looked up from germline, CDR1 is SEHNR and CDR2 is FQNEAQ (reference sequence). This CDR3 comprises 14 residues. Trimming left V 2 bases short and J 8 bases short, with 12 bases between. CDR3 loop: CASSLRGGGEKLFF. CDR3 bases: TGTGCCAGCAGCTTACGGGGAGGGGGGGAAAAACTGTTTTTT.

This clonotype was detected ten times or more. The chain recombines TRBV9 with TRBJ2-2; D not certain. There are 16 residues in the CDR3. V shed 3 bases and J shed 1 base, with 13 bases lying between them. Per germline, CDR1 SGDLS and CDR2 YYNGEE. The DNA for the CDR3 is TGTGCCAGCAGCGAGGACGGCCGGAGGAACACCGGGGAGCTGTTTTTT. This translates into CASSEDGRRNTGELFF.

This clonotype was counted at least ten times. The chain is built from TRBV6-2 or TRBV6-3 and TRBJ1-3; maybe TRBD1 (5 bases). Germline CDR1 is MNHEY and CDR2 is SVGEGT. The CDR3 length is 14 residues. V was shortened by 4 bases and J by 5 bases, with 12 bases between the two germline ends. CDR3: CASSSWDGRNTIYF. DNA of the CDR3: TGTGCCAGCAGTTCTTGGGACGGAAGAAACACCATATATTTT.

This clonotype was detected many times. The CDR3 nucleotides are TGCGCCAGCAGCCAAGATGTGGCTAGCGGGGGGGAATACACCGGGGAGCTGTTTTTT. It codes for CASSQDVASGGEYTGELFF. V is TRBV4-3 and J is TRBJ2-2; 12 bases match TRBD2. The CDR3 has 19 amino acids. CDR1 and CDR2 from the germline V gene are LGHNA and YSLEER. The trim removed 0 bases at V and 3 bases at J, leaving 8 bases unmatched.

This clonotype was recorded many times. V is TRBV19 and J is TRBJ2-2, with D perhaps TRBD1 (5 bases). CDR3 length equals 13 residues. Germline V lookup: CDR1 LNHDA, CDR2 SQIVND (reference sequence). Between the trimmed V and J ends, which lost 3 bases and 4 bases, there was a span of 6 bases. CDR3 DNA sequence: TGTGCCAGTAGTATGACAGCCACCGGGGAGCTGTTTTTT. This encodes CASSMTATGELFF.

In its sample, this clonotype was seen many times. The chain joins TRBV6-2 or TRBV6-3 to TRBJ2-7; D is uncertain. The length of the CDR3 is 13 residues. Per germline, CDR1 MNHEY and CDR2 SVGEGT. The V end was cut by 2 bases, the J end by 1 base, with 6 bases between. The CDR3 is CASSYRASYEQYF. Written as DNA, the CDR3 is TGTGCCAGCAGTTACAGGGCTTCCTACGAGCAGTACTTC.

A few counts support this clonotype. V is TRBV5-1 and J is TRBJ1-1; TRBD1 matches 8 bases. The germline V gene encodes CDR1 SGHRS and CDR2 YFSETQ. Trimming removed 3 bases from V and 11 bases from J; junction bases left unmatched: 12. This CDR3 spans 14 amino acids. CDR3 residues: CASSWGQVERLAFF. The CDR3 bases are TGCGCCAGCAGCTGGGGACAGGTCGAGCGTCTCGCTTTCTTT.

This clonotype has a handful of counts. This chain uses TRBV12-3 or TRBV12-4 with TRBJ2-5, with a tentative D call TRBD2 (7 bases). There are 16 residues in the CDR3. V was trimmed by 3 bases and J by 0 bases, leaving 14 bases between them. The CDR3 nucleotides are TGTGCCAGCAGTTTGCGGGGGCCTTTGTACCAAGAGACCCAGTACTTC. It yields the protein CASSLRGPLYQETQYF.

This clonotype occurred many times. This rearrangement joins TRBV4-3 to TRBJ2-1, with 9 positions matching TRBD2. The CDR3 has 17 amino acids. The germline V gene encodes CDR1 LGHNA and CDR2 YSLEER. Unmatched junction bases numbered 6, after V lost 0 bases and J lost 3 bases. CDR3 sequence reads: CASSQDGRGGVYNEQFF. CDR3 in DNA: TGCGCCAGCAGCCAAGATGGGCGGGGGGGCGTCTACAATGAGCAGTTCTTC.